Below, 17 T cell receptor beta chains from the same sample are listed, as sequenced in a study of shared clonotypes between healthy human individuals. Using immunoSEQ multiplex PCR, the repertoire was profiled, and TCRdb retains in-frame clones only, with some absent. The table includes roughly 2,000,000 clones, over 85% detected once. As defined, naive CD8 cells were CD45RO-negative and positively selected for CCR7, with terminally differentiated effector memory CD45RA+ cells excluded. The sample taken for sequencing was naive CD8+ T cells sorted from blood. Source of these receptors: a man between 18 and 35 years old in good health.

The chain uses TRBV29-1 and TRBJ2-5, with D perhaps TRBD2 (5 bases). The CDR3 covers 14 residues. Germline values: CDR1 SQVTM, CDR2 ANQGSEA. Trimming took off 3 bases at V and 2 bases at J, with 13 bases between the two ends. The CDR3 nucleotides read TGCAGCGTTGAGTCCTCTAGCCTTCAAGAGACCCAGTACTTC. Protein product: CSVESSSLQETQYF.

The chain employs TRBV10-2 and TRBJ2-7; D not certain. Trimming stripped 2 bases from V and 2 bases from J, with 7 bases between. CDR1 is WSHSY, CDR2 SAAADI, per germline. This CDR3 comprises 13 residues. The CDR3 is CASSEGRPYEQYF. The CDR3 DNA sequence: TGCGCCAGCAGTGAGGGCAGACCCTACGAGCAGTACTTC.

As to this clone: This CDR3 is also generated by other DNA sequences in the sample. The chain carries TRBV7-9 and TRBJ2-7; 8 positions agree with TRBD1. This CDR3 has 12 residues. The germline gives CDR1 SEHNR, CDR2 FQNEAQ (reference sequence). Trimming took 5 bases from V and 6 from J; bases not matched to a gene: 3. Here the CDR3 DNA reads TGTGCCAGCAGCCTGACAGGGGTCGAGCAGTACTTC. Its protein product is CASSLTGVEQYF.

This chain uses TRBV7-8 with TRBJ2-7, with TRBD2 matching 8 bases. Germline V gene data show CDR1 as SGHVS and CDR2 as FQNEAQ. J lost 4 bases, V lost 5 bases, and 13 bases had no gene match. The CDR3 covers 16 residues. CDR3 bases: TGTGCCAGCAGCCCGGAAGCGATAGCGGGAAGGTACGAGCAGTACTTC. Amino acids: CASSPEAIAGRYEQYF.

V is TRBV7-6 and J is TRBJ2-5, with 14 bases that match TRBD2. The V segment lost 5 bases and the J segment 3 bases; nucleotides outside the gene matches: 2. The CDR3 length is 15 residues. Per the germline V gene, CDR1 is SGHVS and CDR2 is FNYEAQ. The CDR3 DNA reads as TGTGCCAGCAGCCCGACTAGCGGGGGGGAAGAGACCCAGTACTTC. Translating it yields CASSPTSGGEETQYF.

This clone was counted once. The chain uses TRBV27 and TRBJ2-7, with D perhaps matching TRBD1 (5 bases). Deletions cut 3 bases from V and 3 bases from J, with 15 bases between. Per the germline V gene, CDR1 is MNHEY and CDR2 is SMNVEV (reference sequence). This CDR3 spans 15 amino acids. Written as DNA, the CDR3 is TGTGCCAGCAGTTTGACAGAAGGTTTCCTCTACGAGCAGTACTTC. Translation: CASSLTEGFLYEQYF.

This clone is a singleton in its sample. V usage is TRBV4-1 and J usage is TRBJ2-1, with TRBD2 identical over 8 bases. CDR1 MGHRA and CDR2 YSYEKL come from the germline V gene. The CDR3 totals 15 residues. V was clipped by 5 bases and J by 0 bases; unmatched bases: 3. CDR3: CASSYGGASYNEQFF. In DNA, the CDR3 is TGCGCCAGCAGCTACGGGGGGGCCTCCTACAATGAGCAGTTCTTC.

The chain has TRBV5-1 and TRBJ2-3; tentatively, D is TRBD2 (6 bases). This CDR3 is built from 15 residues. Germline V gene data show CDR1 as SGHRS and CDR2 as YFSETQ. The V and J ends lost 0 bases and 1 base respectively, with 9 bases between them. The CDR3 DNA sequence: TGCGCCAGCAGCTTGGAGGCTAGCGGCACAGATACGCAGTATTTT. As protein: CASSLEASGTDTQYF.

This chain connects TRBV29-1 to TRBJ2-7, with 7 bases matching TRBD1. Germline values: CDR1 SQVTM, CDR2 ANQGSEA. This CDR3 contains 14 residues. Trimming removed 3 bases from V and 3 bases from J; junction bases left unmatched: 8. In nucleotides, the CDR3 is TGCAGCGTTGAGCTCCAGGGGGTTGGCTACGAGCAGTACTTC. Encoded protein: CSVELQGVGYEQYF.

This sequence joins TRBV11-2 and TRBJ2-5; D uncertain. The CDR3 contains 15 residues. V lost 1 base, J lost 5 bases, and 14 bases lay in between. Germline-derived CDR1 and CDR2 are SGHAT and FQNNGV. CDR3 bases: TGTGCCAGCAGCTTAGGCAGTTCCAGCTCGGAGACCCAGTACTTC. This gives the protein CASSLGSSSSETQYF.

The chain employs TRBV6-1 and TRBJ2-7, with D hard to call. The germline CDR1 and CDR2 sequences are MNHNS and SASEGT. The germline V and J ends were trimmed by 6 bases and 3 bases, with 15 bases remaining between them. There are 14 residues in the CDR3. CDR3 bases: TGTGCCAGCAGCCAGAGAAGGGTCCTCTACGAGCAGTACTTC. Its translation: CASSQRRVLYEQYF.

This sequence joins TRBV7-3 and TRBJ1-4, with a weak D call TRBD1 (5 bases). The germline CDR1 and CDR2 sequences are SGHTA and FQGTGA. CDR3 length: 14 amino acids. The V and J ends lost 0 bases and 7 bases respectively, with 9 bases between them. CDR3 nucleotide sequence: TGTGCCAGCAGCTTAACGTCGGGGGGTGAAAAACTGTTTTTT. Translation: CASSLTSGGEKLFF.

In this sample, this clone turned up once. This chain links TRBV4-3 with TRBJ2-7, with 8 bases fitting TRBD2. The CDR3 has 16 residues. V shed 0 bases, J shed 6 bases, and the junction held 10 bases outside the gene matches. Germline lookup yields CDR1 LGHNA and CDR2 YSLEER. The CDR3 DNA reads TGCGCCAGCAGCCAAGAGGGAGGACTAGCAGGTCGCGAGCAGTACTTC. This codes for CASSQEGGLAGREQYF.

This rearrangement joins TRBV10-2 to TRBJ1-5; no reliable D call. Germline values: CDR1 WSHSY, CDR2 SAAADI. The CDR3 has 13 residues. Between the trimmed V and J ends, which lost 3 bases and 3 bases, there was a span of 6 bases. The CDR3 sequence: CASSEMANQPQHF. The CDR3 coding sequence is TGCGCCAGCAGTGAAATGGCCAATCAGCCCCAGCATTTT.

CDR3: CSVLPDWNEQFF. The CDR3 DNA is TGCAGCGTGTTACCAGACTGGAATGAGCAGTTCTTC. This chain uses TRBV29-1 with TRBJ2-1; D is unclear. The CDR3 is 12 residues long. CDR1 SQVTM and CDR2 ANQGSEA come from the germline V gene. V lost 6 bases and J lost 7, with 13 bases in between.

The chain recombines TRBV6-6 with TRBJ2-1; 7 bases line up with TRBD1. The J segment lost 8 bases and the V segment lost 5 bases, leaving 3 bases of the junction unmatched. From germline, CDR1 is MNHNY and CDR2 SVGAGI (reference sequence). The length of the CDR3 is 12 residues. The DNA of the CDR3 is TGTGCCAGCAGTCAGGGGGTTTATGAGCAGTTCTTC. Amino acid sequence: CASSQGVYEQFF.

This sequence joins TRBV13 and TRBJ2-1, with 7 bases identical to TRBD1. The germline V gene encodes CDR1 PRHDT and CDR2 FYEKMQ (reference sequence). This CDR3 has 15 amino acids. With V trimmed by 4 bases and J by 3 bases, 6 bases remained unmatched. CDR3 amino acids: CASSSLGTVYNEQFF. The CDR3 DNA reads TGTGCCAGCAGCTCCTTGGGGACAGTCTACAATGAGCAGTTCTTC.